The rows below give T cell receptor beta chains drawn from one sample of a study of cytomegalovirus exposure and HLA in healthy donors. Clones were read by immunoSEQ multiplex PCR, and TCRdb kept only the in-frame ones, dropping some. The sample holds some 140,000 clones; around 73% are singletons and the top ten take about 1.2%. Specimen: PBMCs. The receptors stem from a woman in her forties in good health and CMV-seronegative. Both conserved end residues are part of each CDR3. The order of the fields is D gene, J gene, CDR3 length, V gene, clone size, CDR3 protein, CDR3 DNA. A D gene is named only where the DNA matches it firmly. Clone size appears in some rows only: once, few, many, or a class for an expanded clone.

TRBD2 | TRBJ2-7 | 15 | TRBV5-4 | . | CASSGPSGSLVEQYF | TGTGCCAGCAGCGGGCCTAGCGGGTCTTTGGTCGAGCAGTACTTC
. | TRBJ1-1 | 16 | TRBV5-6 | . | CASSPELSKMNTEAFF | TGTGCCAGCAGCCCCGAATTGTCTAAGATGAACACTGAAGCTTTCTTT
. | TRBJ1-2 | 16 | TRBV28 | . | CASSSQQGLLNYGYTF | TGTGCCAGCAGTTCCCAACAGGGCCTCCTTAACTATGGCTACACCTTC
. | TRBJ2-7 | 18 | TRBV27 | once | CASSSYLARGGPSYEQYF | TGTGCCAGCAGTTCCTACCTGGCCAGAGGAGGTCCCTCCTACGAACAGTACTTC
. | TRBJ1-4 | 14 | TRBV4-3 | . | CASSQDFLNEKLFF | TGCGCCAGCAGCCAAGATTTTCTTAATGAAAAACTGTTTTTT
TRBD1 | TRBJ1-2 | 15 | TRBV7-9 | . | CASSIGTENNYGYTF | TGTGCCAGCAGCATAGGGACAGAGAATAACTATGGCTACACCTTC
. | TRBJ2-3 | 15 | TRBV19 | few | CASSIGDRNPDTQYF | TGTGCCAGTAGTATAGGAGACAGGAACCCAGATACGCAGTATTTT
. | TRBJ2-3 | 15 | TRBV5-1 | . | CASSLVGKNTDTQYF | TGCGCCAGCAGCTTAGTGGGCAAAAACACAGATACGCAGTATTTT
TRBD1 | TRBJ1-4 | 16 | TRBV4-2 | few | CASSPRRQGANEKLFF | TGTGCCAGCAGCCCAAGACGGCAGGGGGCAAATGAAAAACTGTTTTTT
TRBD1 | TRBJ2-6 | 19 | TRBV9 | . | CASSVTGTGLLSGANVLTF | TGTGCCAGCAGCGTCACCGGGACAGGCCTCCTCTCTGGGGCCAACGTCCTGACTTTC
TRBD1 | TRBJ1-2 | 16 | TRBV2 | few | CASSEMRDRGEYGYTF | TGTGCCAGCAGTGAAATGAGGGACAGGGGGGAATATGGCTACACCTTC
TRBD2 | TRBJ2-3 | 15 | TRBV7-2 | . | CASSKRGASTDTQYF | TGTGCCAGCAGTAAGCGGGGGGCCTCCACAGATACGCAGTATTTT
. | TRBJ2-1 | 14 | TRBV5-1 | . | CASSLAGAGDEQFF | TGCGCCAGCAGCTTGGCCGGGGCAGGGGATGAGCAGTTCTTC
. | TRBJ2-3 | 15 | TRBV4-1 | . | CASSQLGERTDTQYF | TGCGCCAGCAGCCAACTAGGGGAACGCACAGATACGCAGTATTTT
TRBD2 | TRBJ2-5 | 18 | TRBV28 | . | CASSLWSGGRGLQETQYF | TGTGCCAGCAGTTTATGGTCGGGGGGGCGGGGCCTCCAAGAGACCCAGTACTTC
TRBD1 | TRBJ1-2 | 14 | TRBV5-4 | . | CASSTGTAIYGYTF | TGTGCCAGCAGCACCGGGACAGCAATCTATGGCTACACCTTC
TRBD1 | TRBJ1-5 | 14 | TRBV6-5 | . | CASSYRTGSQPQHF | TGTGCCAGCAGTTATCGGACAGGTAGTCAGCCCCAGCATTTT
TRBD1 | TRBJ1-2 | 13 | TRBV6-4 | . | CASSQGGHYGYTF | TGTGCCAGCAGTCAGGGGGGACACTATGGCTACACCTTC
. | TRBJ2-1 | 13 | TRBV6-1 | many | CASRAENYNEQFF | TGTGCCAGCAGGGCAGAAAACTACAATGAGCAGTTCTTC
. | TRBJ1-1 | 14 | TRBV15 | . | CATSRRGASTEAFF | TGTGCCACCAGCCGGAGGGGAGCAAGCACTGAAGCTTTCTTT
. | TRBJ2-7 | 13 | TRBV29-1 | . | CSVGQRSSYEQYF | TGCAGCGTTGGCCAGCGGAGCTCCTACGAGCAGTACTTC
. | TRBJ2-5 | 15 | TRBV7-2 | once | CASSSQVEVGETQYF | TGTGCCAGCAGCTCACAGGTGGAAGTAGGTGAGACCCAGTACTTC
. | TRBJ2-3 | 17 | TRBV5-1 | . | CASSLGRDRASTDTQYF | TGCGCCAGCAGCTTGGGGCGGGACAGAGCTTCCACAGATACGCAGTATTTT
. | TRBJ1-2 | 14 | TRBV2 | . | CASFMTGQIYGYTF | TGTGCCAGCTTTATGACGGGACAAATCTATGGCTACACCTTC
TRBD1 | TRBJ2-1 | 17 | TRBV27 | . | CASSLHTTGGFYNEQFF | TGTGCCAGCAGTCTCCACACGACAGGGGGCTTCTACAATGAGCAGTTCTTC
TRBD1 | TRBJ1-3 | 13 | TRBV19 | . | CASSARTGDAIYF | TGTGCCAGTAGTGCCCGGACAGGGGACGCCATATATTTT
. | TRBJ1-5 | 13 | TRBV19 | . | CASGDISNQPQHF | TGTGCCAGTGGAGATATTAGCAATCAGCCCCAGCATTTT
TRBD2 | TRBJ2-6 | 18 | TRBV19 | . | CASSMGAGRDSGANVLTF | TGTGCCAGTAGTATGGGTGCAGGGAGGGACTCTGGGGCCAACGTCCTGACTTTC
. | TRBJ2-7 | 11 | TRBV5-8 | . | CASTALYEQYF | TGTGCCAGCACTGCGCTCTACGAGCAGTACTTC
TRBD2 | TRBJ2-5 | 15 | TRBV12-5 | . | CASGRGLAGQETQYF | TGTGCTAGTGGTAGGGGACTAGCGGGGCAAGAGACCCAGTACTTC
. | TRBJ1-2 | 14 | TRBV5-1 | . | CASSLTGGGYGYTF | TGCGCCAGCAGCTTGACAGGTGGTGGATATGGCTACACCTTC
. | TRBJ2-7 | 14 | TRBV7-2 | . | CASSFSRGSYEQYF | TGTGCCAGCAGCTTTAGCAGGGGCTCCTACGAGCAGTACTTC
. | TRBJ2-4 | 13 | TRBV6-1 | . | CASSEYSIDSKYF | TGTGCCAGCAGTGAATACTCGATAGACAGCAAGTACTTC
. | TRBJ2-7 | 15 | TRBV4-2 | . | CASSQTAGTIYEQYF | TGTGCCAGCAGCCAGACGGCGGGGACGATCTACGAGCAGTACTTC
. | TRBJ2-5 | 15 | TRBV5-6 | . | CASSPGTQGEETQYF | TGTGCCAGCAGCCCCGGGACTCAGGGCGAAGAGACCCAGTACTTC
. | TRBJ2-6 | 19 | TRBV7-3 | . | CASSLQGWGRGSGANVLTF | TGTGCCAGCAGCTTACAAGGATGGGGCAGGGGCTCTGGGGCCAACGTCCTGACTTTC
TRBD1 | TRBJ1-2 | 17 | TRBV5-1 | . | CASSRTGGNYANYGYTF | TGCGCCAGCAGTAGGACAGGCGGGAACTACGCTAACTATGGCTACACCTTC
TRBD1 | TRBJ2-2 | 14 | TRBV7-2 | . | CASSRDRWTGELFF | TGTGCCAGCAGCCGGGACAGGTGGACCGGGGAGCTGTTTTTT
. | TRBJ2-7 | 14 | TRBV5-1 | . | CASSPSDGSYEQYF | TGCGCCAGCAGCCCCTCCGACGGGTCCTACGAGCAGTACTTC
. | TRBJ1-1 | 12 | TRBV28 | . | CASRTGNTEAFF | TGTGCCAGCCGGACTGGGAACACTGAAGCTTTCTTT
. | TRBJ2-2 | 14 | TRBV5-6 | few | CASSFIDSTGELFF | TGTGCCAGCAGCTTTATTGACTCAACCGGGGAGCTGTTTTTT
. | TRBJ1-6 | 14 | TRBV7-3 | . | CASSPGGGNSPLHF | TGTGCCAGCAGCCCCGGGGGGGGCAATTCACCCCTCCACTTT